Reported below is one T cell receptor (beta chain). Its antigen is unidentified. The data were taken from a study of blood T cells in healthy people across ages. Study-wide results and limits: As age increased, TCR beta diversity per million T cells fell in a roughly linear fashion. Because sorting was not performed, PBMCs prevented conclusive naive versus antigen-experienced comparison.

A J-beta primer mix and a sample-barcoded 5' primer were used in a second PCR of roughly 6 to 12 cycles. TCRdb independently ran MiXCR on the 5' RACE reads; one entry per CDR3 protein. This table has 850,000 to 1,300,000 distinct CDR3 sequences, 35% to 50% appearing once. Sequencing was performed on blood. This TCR was recovered from an older woman in good health.

The chain's CDR3 is CASSLGLATGTQYF. The CDR3 nucleotides read TGTGCCAGCAGCTTAGGGCTAGCCACAGGCACGCAGTATTTT. V gene TRBV7-3 combines with J gene TRBJ2-3, with D possibly called TRBD1 or TRBD2 (5 bases each). This CDR3 region has 14 residues. V lost 2 bases, J lost 9 bases, and 15 bases lay in between. The germline V gene encodes CDR1 SGHTA and CDR2 FQGTGA.